This T cell receptor beta chain is from a study of memory CD4+ T cells and cytomegalovirus serostatus. Study-wide context: Healthy Belgian adult donors included roughly nine CMV-positive and some 24 CMV-negative people. Study-wide results and caveats: Of 150 to 200 reported CMV TCRbeta sequences, 60 to 85 were found in memory CD4+ repertoires.

CDR1 and CDR2 from the germline V gene are MNHEY and SVGAGI. The CDR3 loop spans 15 amino acids. Trimming removed 2 bases at V and 4 bases at J, with 15 bases between. The sort gate was single viable CD3+CD4+CD8-CD45RO+ cells for memory CD4+ T cells. CMV serostatus came from serum IgG against pp150, pp28, p38, p52. Only in-frame clones appear in the TCRdb table, and some are missing; sequencing was by immunoSEQ multiplex PCR. The table records approximately 46,000 clones, about 79% of them present only once. Points on this clone: The target antigen is unknown.

The gene calls are TRBV6-5 and TRBJ2-7; D is tentatively TRBD1 or TRBD2 (5 bases each). The sample was memory CD4+ T cells from blood. The sequence was obtained from an adult in good health and CMV-seronegative. CDR3 amino acids: CASSYKADGGYEQYF. CDR3 bases: TGTGCCAGCAGTTACAAAGCAGATGGGGGTTACGAGCAGTACTTC.